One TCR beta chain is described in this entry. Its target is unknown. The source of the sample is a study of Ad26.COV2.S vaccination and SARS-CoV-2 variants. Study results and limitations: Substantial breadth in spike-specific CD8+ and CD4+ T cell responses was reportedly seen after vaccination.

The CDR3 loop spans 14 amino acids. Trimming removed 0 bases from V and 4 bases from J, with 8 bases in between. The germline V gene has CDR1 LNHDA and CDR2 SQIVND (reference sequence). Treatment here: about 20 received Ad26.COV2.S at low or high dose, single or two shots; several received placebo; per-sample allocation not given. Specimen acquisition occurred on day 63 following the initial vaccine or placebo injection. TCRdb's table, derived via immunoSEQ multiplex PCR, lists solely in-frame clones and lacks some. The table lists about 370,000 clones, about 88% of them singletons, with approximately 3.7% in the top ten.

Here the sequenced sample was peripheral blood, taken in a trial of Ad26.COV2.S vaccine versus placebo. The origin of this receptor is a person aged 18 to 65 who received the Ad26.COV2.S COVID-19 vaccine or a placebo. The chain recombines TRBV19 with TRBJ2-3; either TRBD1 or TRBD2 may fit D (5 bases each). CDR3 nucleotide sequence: TGTGCCAGTAGTATAGATCAGGGAGCAGATACGCAGTATTTT. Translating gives CASSIDQGADTQYF.